The text below deals with one T cell receptor beta chain. This clonotype was observed a handful of times. This receptor's antigen is unknown. Base-call qualities are not available, and no considerably larger clone is one nucleotide away. Ficoll-Paque density gradient centrifugation was used to isolate PBMCs. CDR1 and CDR2 (SNHLY, FYNNEI) derive from the germline V gene. The CDR3 covers 16 residues, taking in both the cysteine and the phenylalanine. Just the 48-base CDR3 DNA is kept, in frame starting at base 1. The junction shows trimming of 6 bases on V and 2 bases on J, and the gene matches do not reach 6 bases of it. The sample comes from a study of T-cell memory formation after mild COVID-19 (dated by TCRdb to the early 2020s). Looking at the study overall: TCR sequence clusters from the two donors were found to be largely donor specific. In a couple of donors, T-cell clones that expanded and contracted after mild COVID-19 were followed by sequencing TCRalpha and TCRbeta repertoires longitudinally. Two young, previously healthy adult volunteers made up the cohort, one male and one female.

TCRdb names Illumina NovaSeq 6000 as the instrument used. TCRalpha and TCRbeta cDNA libraries were constructed by 5'RACE with constant-segment primers, with sample barcodes and unique molecular identifiers being introduced. RNA was extracted from every sample with Trizol reagent. The libraries were amplified in two PCR steps, and the second step added a second sample barcode and Illumina TruSeq adapters. Libraries were sequenced on an Illumina NovaSeq with 2 x 150 bp paired-end reads. In the authors' own workflow: The reads were demultiplexed and collapsed into UMI-guided consensus sequences using migec v1.2.7. With mixcr v2.1.11, UMI consensuses were aligned to TRA and TRB V and J templates and assembled into clonotypes. Clonotypes were classified as expanded or contracted when called significant by both edgeR and NoisET, with noise models trained on biological replicates. For edgeR calls, the cutoffs were a false discovery rate-adjusted p below 0.01 and a log2 fold-change threshold of 1. As an exploratory analysis of dynamics, max-normalized trajectories of the 1000 most abundant clonotypes were examined with PCA combined with hierarchical clustering. The CD4 or CD8 phenotype of responding clones was assigned using the separately sequenced CD4+ and CD8+ repertoires. The raw public data were reprocessed by TCRdb itself: fastp quality trimming at Q25, MiXCR clonotype calling, in-frame beta chains only. Each record represents a unique CDR3 protein, reported with the most common genes and DNA among its rows. These V and J calls are TCRdb output, not the study's own analysis. The sample yields 340,000 or so distinct CDR3 sequences; 10% to 15% were counted once. Of the sample, about a fifth is held by the ten largest clones.

General study outcomes and caveats: Only a couple of mild cases were covered by the study, and larger cohorts that include severe cases with pre-infection samples were considered necessary. Clones contracting from day 15 to 85 had balanced CD4/CD8 phenotypes, while a second wave expanding from day 15 to 37 was biased towards CD4+. The second-wave clones that peaked on day 37 were not confirmed to be SARS-CoV-2 specific. Some responding clones were detected in pre-infection memory, which suggested that pre-existing cross-reactive memory T cells had joined the SARS-CoV-2 response. Contracting CD4+ clones turned up mainly in the CM and EM memory subsets, whereas EMRA was where CD8+ clones were enriched.

This receptor chain uses TRBV2 and TRBJ2-3; TRBD2 agrees with 12 junctional bases. This clonotype originated in a young man who had mild COVID-19 (a few samples of this study predate the infection). The sample titles of this study are shuffled in the database, so cell type and time point are left out; the donor was told from shared clones. The source material was PBMCs or a T cell subset sorted from them (not recorded which). The sequenced DNA: TGTGCCAGCAGAGCCGGACTAGCGGGGTACACAGATACGCAGTATTTT. This is translated as CASRAGLAGYTDTQYF.